This T cell receptor beta chain originates from a study of blood T cell repertoires in COVID-19. The sample holds one count of this clone. Repertoires were generated with immunoSEQ multiplex PCR, while TCRdb's copy carries only in-frame clones and drops some. Among roughly 180,000 clones listed, 80% to 90% were seen once. The sequenced material came from peripheral blood. This TCR came from a man between 70 and 80 years old with active or convalescent COVID-19.

This CDR3 reads CASTSGRAGNEQFF. CDR3 in DNA: TGTGCCAGCACTAGCGGGAGGGCCGGCAATGAGCAGTTCTTC. V usage is TRBV7-9 and J usage is TRBJ2-1; 12 positions match TRBD2. Germline CDR1 and CDR2: SEHNR and FQNEAQ (reference sequence). V gave up 7 bases and J gave up 6 bases; unmatched junction bases: 4. There are 14 residues in the CDR3.